A single sample is the source of the 18 T cell receptor beta chains below, sequenced in a study of T cell changes during pregnancy in multiple sclerosis. The table came from immunoSEQ multiplex PCR; TCRdb's copy has only in-frame clones and leaves some out. The sample yields more than 35,000 clones, roughly 90% seen once. Sequenced material: CD4+ T cells from peripheral blood mononuclear cells, taken in the second trimester of pregnancy. The receptor set was obtained from a female donor with multiple sclerosis, enrolled in a pregnancy study.

The J gene is TRBJ2-7, the V gene TRBV7-2, with D perhaps matching TRBD2 (6 bases). Deletions cut 2 bases from V and 4 bases from J, with 9 bases between. This CDR3 is 13 amino acids long. Germline assignment: CDR1 SGHTA and CDR2 FQGNSA. CDR3 in amino acids: CASSLKGTYEQYF. The CDR3 DNA reads as TGTGCCAGCAGCTTAAAGGGGACTTACGAGCAGTACTTC. Filled out from reference TRBV7-2 and TRBJ2-7, the complete variable domain reads GAGVSQSPSNKVTEKGKDVELRCDPISGHTALYWYRQSLGQGLEFLIYFQGNSAPDKSGLPSDRFSAERTGGSVSTLTIQRTQQEDSAVYLCASSLKGTYEQYFGPGTRLTVT.

The gene calls are TRBV5-1 and TRBJ2-3; possible D gene TRBD1, 5 bases. Germline V gene lookup returns CDR1 SGHRS and CDR2 YFSETQ. CDR3 length: 15 amino acids. The germline V and J ends were trimmed by 4 bases and 1 base, with 13 bases remaining between them. The CDR3 reads CASSGSTGGTDTQYF. CDR3 DNA sequence: TGCGCCAGCAGCGGAAGCACAGGAGGCACAGATACGCAGTATTTT.

The chain employs TRBV2 and TRBJ2-7; 9 positions match TRBD1. Germline V gene data show CDR1 as SNHLY and CDR2 as FYNNEI. There are 15 residues in the CDR3. Trimming cost V 6 bases and J 3 bases; bases outside gene matches: 9. CDR3 sequence: CASRRTGQGIYEQYF. The CDR3 DNA reads TGTGCCAGCAGAAGGACAGGACAGGGGATCTACGAGCAGTACTTC.

V is TRBV30 and J is TRBJ2-7; TRBD2 is a possible D gene (7 bases). Germline V gene sequence: CDR1 GTSNPN, CDR2 SVGIG (reference sequence). The CDR3 length is 15 residues. V was clipped by 5 bases and J by 0 bases, with 17 bases between them. CDR3 nucleotide sequence: TGTGCCTGGCGCCGGGGAGGGACAAGCTCCTACGAGCAGTACTTC. Residues: CAWRRGGTSSYEQYF.

V and J are TRBV2 and TRBJ2-3, with TRBD1 matching over 9 bases. The CDR3 extends over 14 amino acids. The germline V gene has CDR1 SNHLY and CDR2 FYNNEI. V lost 6 bases, J lost 6 bases, and 7 bases stayed unmatched. CDR3 amino acids: CASRPGQGRDTQYF. CDR3 bases: TGTGCCAGCAGGCCGGGACAGGGCCGGGATACGCAGTATTTT.

The chain has TRBV4-1 and TRBJ2-1; D gene uncertain. CDR1 is MGHRA and CDR2 is YSYEKL in the germline V gene. The CDR3 extends over 15 amino acids. The V gene lost 0 bases and the J gene lost 10 bases, with 16 bases spanning the gap. CDR3 in DNA: TGCGCCAGCAGCCAAGATATTAAAGGATTGAGGGAGCAGTTCTTC. Translating gives CASSQDIKGLREQFF.

This clone has just one count. J is TRBJ1-2 and V is TRBV7-2; 9 positions match TRBD1. The V segment lost 5 bases and the J segment 8 bases; nucleotides outside the gene matches: 18. This CDR3 has 17 amino acids. Germline V gene lookup returns CDR1 SGHTA and CDR2 FQGNSA. The CDR3 protein is CASSAPGRTGGVGGYTF. For the CDR3, the DNA is TGTGCCAGCAGCGCACCCGGCCGAACAGGGGGCGTCGGCGGCTACACCTTC.

The chain joins TRBV27 to TRBJ2-7; 11 nucleotides line up with TRBD1. CDR1 and CDR2 from the germline V gene are MNHEY and SMNVEV (reference sequence). This CDR3 region has 16 residues. V dropped 7 bases and J dropped 1; count of bases not matched to a gene: 9. The chain's CDR3 is CASKKDRGHLSYEQYF. The CDR3 DNA follows: TGTGCCAGCAAAAAGGACAGGGGGCATCTTTCCTACGAGCAGTACTTC.

The V gene is TRBV7-9, the J gene TRBJ1-2; D ambiguous. Germline-derived CDR1 and CDR2 are SEHNR and FQNEAQ (reference sequence). Trimming took off 5 bases at V and 6 bases at J, with 10 bases between the two ends. This CDR3 is built from 12 residues. The CDR3 coding sequence is TGTGCCAGCAGCCTCCAGACTCATGGCTACACCTTC. Encoded protein: CASSLQTHGYTF.

This chain connects TRBV4-3 to TRBJ1-4; 8 positions match TRBD1. V was pared by 4 bases and J by 3 bases, with 10 bases of the junction left unmatched. This CDR3 region has 17 residues. Germline V gives CDR1 LGHNA, CDR2 YSLEER. CDR3 region: CASSLDLLQGANEKLFF. The CDR3 region has the DNA TGCGCCAGCAGCCTGGACCTTTTACAGGGGGCTAATGAAAAACTGTTTTTT.

The V and J genes are TRBV7-6 and TRBJ1-1; D not certain. The V gene's germline CDR1 is SGHVS and CDR2 FNYEAQ. V lost 5 bases and J lost 0, with 13 bases in between. The CDR3 runs to 15 residues. DNA of the CDR3: TGTGCCAGCAGCACCTCTCCGGGAATGAACACTGAAGCTTTCTTT. It translates to CASSTSPGMNTEAFF.

This clone came up once. For the CDR3, the DNA is TGTGCCAGCAGTTACTCGGTAGGACATAGCAATCAGCCCCAGCATTTT. Its translation is CASSYSVGHSNQPQHF. This chain links TRBV6-6 with TRBJ1-5, with D perhaps TRBD1 (5 bases). From germline, CDR1 is MNHNY and CDR2 SVGAGI (reference sequence). V was clipped by 0 bases and J by 0 bases, with 9 bases between them. The CDR3 loop spans 16 amino acids.

This CDR3 is CASSGPGQGYTEAFF. In DNA form, the CDR3 reads TGCGCCAGCAGCGGACCGGGACAGGGGTACACTGAAGCTTTCTTT. The chain combines TRBV5-1 with TRBJ1-1; TRBD1 matches 10 bases. The CDR3 runs to 15 residues. CDR1 and CDR2 from the germline V gene are SGHRS and YFSETQ. Germline trimming cut 4 bases from V and 3 bases from J; bases unmatched to any gene: 6.

V and J are TRBV10-3 and TRBJ2-1; perhaps TRBD1 as D (5 bases). The CDR3 loop spans 12 amino acids. The germline gives CDR1 ENHRY, CDR2 SYGVKD. The germline V and J ends were trimmed by 2 bases and 10 bases, with 9 bases remaining between them. This CDR3 is CAISEKGYEQFF. DNA of the CDR3: TGTGCCATCAGTGAGAAGGGGTACGAGCAGTTCTTC.

This sequence joins TRBV27 and TRBJ1-1; possibly TRBD1 for D (6 bases). The V gene's germline CDR1 is MNHEY and CDR2 SMNVEV (reference sequence). V lost 5 bases and J 7 bases, leaving 17 bases between the germline ends. CDR3 length equals 14 residues. The CDR3 DNA sequence: TGTGCCAGCAGTACGAACAGGGATTACATTGAAGCTTTCTTT. This translates into CASSTNRDYIEAFF.

The CDR3 spells CASSFDPGLEQFF. The CDR3 nucleotides are TGTGCCAGCAGCTTCGATCCGGGACTAGAGCAGTTCTTC. The chain has TRBV7-3 and TRBJ2-1, with TRBD2 matching 7 bases. Germline V gene lookup returns CDR1 SGHTA and CDR2 FQGTGA. Trimming cost V 3 bases and J 10 bases; bases outside gene matches: 6. This CDR3 contains 13 residues.

This clone has just one count. The V and J genes are TRBV30 and TRBJ1-3; tentative D call: TRBD1 (5 bases). Germline V gene sequence: CDR1 GTSNPN, CDR2 SVGIG (reference sequence). Trimming pared 0 bases from V and 8 bases from J, leaving 14 bases between. The CDR3 is 14 residues long. The CDR3 DNA sequence: TGTGCCTGGAGTGTAGGCGGGACTGGGTACACCATATATTTT. Residues: CAWSVGGTGYTIYF.

The DNA of the CDR3 is TGCGCCAGCAGCTCGGAATACAGGGAGGGCTACACCTTC. Protein: CASSSEYREGYTF. The chain uses TRBV5-1 and TRBJ1-2; tentatively, D is TRBD1 (6 bases). From germline, CDR1 is SGHRS and CDR2 YFSETQ. V gave up 3 bases and J gave up 8 bases, with 14 bases separating them. The CDR3 consists of 13 residues. Complete variable domain (other parts from reference TRBV5-1 and TRBJ1-2): KAGVTQTPRYLIKTRGQQVTLSCSPISGHRSVSWYQQTPGQGLQFLFEYFSETQRNKGNFPGRFSGRQFSNSRSEMNVSTLELGDSALYLCASSSEYREGYTFGSGTRLTVV.